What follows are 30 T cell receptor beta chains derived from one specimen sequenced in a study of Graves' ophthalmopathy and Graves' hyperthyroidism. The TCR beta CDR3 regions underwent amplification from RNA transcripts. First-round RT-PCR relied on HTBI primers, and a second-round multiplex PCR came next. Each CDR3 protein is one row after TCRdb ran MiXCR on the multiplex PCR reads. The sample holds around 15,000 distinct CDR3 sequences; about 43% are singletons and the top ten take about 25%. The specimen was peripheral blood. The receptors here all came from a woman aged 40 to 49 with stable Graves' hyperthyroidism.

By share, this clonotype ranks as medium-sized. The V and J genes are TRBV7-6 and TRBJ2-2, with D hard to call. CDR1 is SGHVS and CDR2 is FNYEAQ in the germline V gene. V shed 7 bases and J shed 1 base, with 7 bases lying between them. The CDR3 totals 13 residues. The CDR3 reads CASTDGNTGELFF. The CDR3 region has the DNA TGTGCCAGCACAGACGGGAACACCGGGGAGCTGTTTTTT.

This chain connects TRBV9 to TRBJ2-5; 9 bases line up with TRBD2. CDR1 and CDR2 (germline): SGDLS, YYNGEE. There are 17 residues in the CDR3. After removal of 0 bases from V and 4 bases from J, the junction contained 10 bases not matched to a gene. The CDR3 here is CASSVGRAGGPRETQYF. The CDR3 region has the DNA TGTGCCAGCAGCGTAGGAAGGGCGGGGGGGCCAAGAGAGACCCAGTACTTC.

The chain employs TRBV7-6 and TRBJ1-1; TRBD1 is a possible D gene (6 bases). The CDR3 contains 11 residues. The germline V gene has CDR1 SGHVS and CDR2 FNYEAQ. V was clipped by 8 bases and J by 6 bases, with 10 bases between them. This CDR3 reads CASGKGAEAFF. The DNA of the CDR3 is TGTGCCAGCGGGAAGGGGGCTGAAGCTTTCTTT.

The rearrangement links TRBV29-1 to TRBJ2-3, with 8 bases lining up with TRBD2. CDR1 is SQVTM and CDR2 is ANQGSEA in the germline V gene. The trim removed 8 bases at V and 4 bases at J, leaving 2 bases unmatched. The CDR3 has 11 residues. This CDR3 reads CSHGGADTQYF. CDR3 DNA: TGCAGCCACGGGGGGGCAGATACGCAGTATTTT.

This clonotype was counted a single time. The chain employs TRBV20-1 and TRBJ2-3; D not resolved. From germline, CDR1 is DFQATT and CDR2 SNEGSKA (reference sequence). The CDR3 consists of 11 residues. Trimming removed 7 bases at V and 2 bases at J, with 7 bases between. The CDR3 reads CSVDTTDTQYF. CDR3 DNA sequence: TGCAGTGTCGATACCACAGATACGCAGTATTTT.

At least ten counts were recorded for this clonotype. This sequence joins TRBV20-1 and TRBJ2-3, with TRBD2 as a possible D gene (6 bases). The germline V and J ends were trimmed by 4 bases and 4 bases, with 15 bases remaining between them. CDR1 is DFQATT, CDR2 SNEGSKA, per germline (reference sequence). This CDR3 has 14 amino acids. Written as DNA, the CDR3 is TGCAGTGCTACCGCGGGGACGACGTCAGATACGCAGTATTTT. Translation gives CSATAGTTSDTQYF.

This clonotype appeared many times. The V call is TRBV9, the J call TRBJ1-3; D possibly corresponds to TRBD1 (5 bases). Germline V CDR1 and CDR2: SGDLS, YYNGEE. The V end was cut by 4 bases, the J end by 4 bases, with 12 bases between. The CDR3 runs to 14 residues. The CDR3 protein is CASSYSGKGNTIYF. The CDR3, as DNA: TGTGCCAGCAGCTACTCAGGGAAGGGAAACACCATATATTTT.

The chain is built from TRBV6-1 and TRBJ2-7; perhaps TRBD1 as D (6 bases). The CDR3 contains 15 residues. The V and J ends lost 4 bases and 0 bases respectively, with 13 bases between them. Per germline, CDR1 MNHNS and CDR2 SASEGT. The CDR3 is CASSVDSSSSYEQYF. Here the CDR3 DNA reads TGTGCCAGCAGTGTGGACAGTTCTAGCTCCTACGAGCAGTACTTC.

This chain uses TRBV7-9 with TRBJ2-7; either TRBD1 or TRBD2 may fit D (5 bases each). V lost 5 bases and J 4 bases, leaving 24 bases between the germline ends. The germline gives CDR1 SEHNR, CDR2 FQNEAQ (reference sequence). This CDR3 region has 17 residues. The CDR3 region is CASSPYSLGTQKYEQYF. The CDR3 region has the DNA TGTGCCAGCAGCCCCTATTCCCTCGGGACGCAGAAATACGAGCAGTACTTC.

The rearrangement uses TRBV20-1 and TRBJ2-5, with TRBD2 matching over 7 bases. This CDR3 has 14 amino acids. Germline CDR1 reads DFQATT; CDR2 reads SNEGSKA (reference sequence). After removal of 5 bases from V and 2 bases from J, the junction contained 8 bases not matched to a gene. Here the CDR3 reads CSAGGVSGQETQYF. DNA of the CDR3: TGCAGTGCTGGGGGGGTGAGCGGACAAGAGACCCAGTACTTC.

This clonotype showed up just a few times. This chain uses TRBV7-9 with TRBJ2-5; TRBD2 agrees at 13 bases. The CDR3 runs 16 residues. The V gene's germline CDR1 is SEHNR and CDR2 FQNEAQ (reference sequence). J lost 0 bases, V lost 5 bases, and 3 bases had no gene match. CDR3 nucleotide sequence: TGTGCCAGCAGCCAACTAGCGGGGGGGTACCAAGAGACCCAGTACTTC. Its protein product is CASSQLAGGYQETQYF. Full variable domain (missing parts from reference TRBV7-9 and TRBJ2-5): DTGVSQNPRHKITKRGQNVTFRCDPISEHNRLYWYRQTLGQGPEFLTYFQNEAQLEKSRLLSDRFSAERPKGSFSTLEIQRTEQGDSAMYLCASSQLAGGYQETQYFGPGTRLLVL.

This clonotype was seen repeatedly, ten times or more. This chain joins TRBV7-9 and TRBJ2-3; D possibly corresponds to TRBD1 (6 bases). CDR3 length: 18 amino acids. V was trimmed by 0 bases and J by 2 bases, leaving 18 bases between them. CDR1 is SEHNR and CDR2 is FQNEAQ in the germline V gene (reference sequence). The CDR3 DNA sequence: TGTGCCAGCAGCTTAGCCCCATTTCGGACAGTCGTCACAGATACGCAGTATTTT. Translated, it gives CASSLAPFRTVVTDTQYF. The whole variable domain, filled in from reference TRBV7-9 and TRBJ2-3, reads DTGVSQNPRHKITKRGQNVTFRCDPISEHNRLYWYRQTLGQGPEFLTYFQNEAQLEKSRLLSDRFSAERPKGSFSTLEIQRTEQGDSAMYLCASSLAPFRTVVTDTQYFGPGTRLTVL.

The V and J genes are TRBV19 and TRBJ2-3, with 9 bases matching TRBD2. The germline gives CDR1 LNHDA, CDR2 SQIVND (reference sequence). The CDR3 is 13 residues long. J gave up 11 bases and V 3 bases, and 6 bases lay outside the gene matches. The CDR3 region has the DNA TGTGCCAGTAGTATTCCTAGCGGGACAATGCAGTATTTT. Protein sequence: CASSIPSGTMQYF.

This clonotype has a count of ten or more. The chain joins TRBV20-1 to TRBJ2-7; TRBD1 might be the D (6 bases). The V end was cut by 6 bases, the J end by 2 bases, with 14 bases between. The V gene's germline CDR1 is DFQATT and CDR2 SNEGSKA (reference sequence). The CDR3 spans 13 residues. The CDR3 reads CSATGTPAYEQYF. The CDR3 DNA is TGCAGTGCAACCGGGACACCTGCCTACGAGCAGTACTTC.

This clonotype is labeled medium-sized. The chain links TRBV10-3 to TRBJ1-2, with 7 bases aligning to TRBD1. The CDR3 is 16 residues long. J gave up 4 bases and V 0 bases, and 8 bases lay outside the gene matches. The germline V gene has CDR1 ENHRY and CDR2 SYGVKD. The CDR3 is CAISESVGGTAYGYTF. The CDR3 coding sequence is TGTGCCATCAGTGAGTCTGTGGGGGGGACAGCCTATGGCTACACCTTC.

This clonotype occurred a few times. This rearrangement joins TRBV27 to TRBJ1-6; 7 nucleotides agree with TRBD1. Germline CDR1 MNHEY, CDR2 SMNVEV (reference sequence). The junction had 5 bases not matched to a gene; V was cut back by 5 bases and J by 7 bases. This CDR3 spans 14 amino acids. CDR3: CASSPLTGNSPLHF. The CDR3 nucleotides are TGTGCCAGCAGTCCATTGACAGGGAATTCACCCCTCCACTTT.

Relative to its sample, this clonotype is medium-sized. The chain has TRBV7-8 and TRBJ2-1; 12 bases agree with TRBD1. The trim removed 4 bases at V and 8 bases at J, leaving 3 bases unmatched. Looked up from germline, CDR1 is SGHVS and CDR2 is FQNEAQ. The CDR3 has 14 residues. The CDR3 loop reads CASSSGTGGDEQFF. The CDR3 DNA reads TGTGCCAGCAGCTCCGGGACAGGGGGCGATGAGCAGTTCTTC.

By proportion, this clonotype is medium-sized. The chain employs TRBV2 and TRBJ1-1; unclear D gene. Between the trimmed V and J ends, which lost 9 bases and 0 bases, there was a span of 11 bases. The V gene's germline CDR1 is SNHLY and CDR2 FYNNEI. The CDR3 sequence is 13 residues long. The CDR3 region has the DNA TGTGCCAGGTTTCAACCCTTGAACACTGAAGCTTTCTTT. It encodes CARFQPLNTEAFF.

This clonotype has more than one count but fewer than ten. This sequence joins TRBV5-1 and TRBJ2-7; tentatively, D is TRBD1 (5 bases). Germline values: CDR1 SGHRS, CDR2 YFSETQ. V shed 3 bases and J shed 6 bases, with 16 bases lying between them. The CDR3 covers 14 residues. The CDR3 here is CASSSTQGKGEQYF. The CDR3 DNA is TGCGCCAGCAGCTCCACCCAGGGAAAGGGCGAGCAGTACTTC.

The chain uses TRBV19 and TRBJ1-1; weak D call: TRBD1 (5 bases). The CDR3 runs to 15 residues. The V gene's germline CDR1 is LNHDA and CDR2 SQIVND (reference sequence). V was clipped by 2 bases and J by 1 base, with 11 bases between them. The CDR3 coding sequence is TGTGCCAGTAGTATATCCGGGACTAGGAACACTGAAGCTTTCTTT. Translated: CASSISGTRNTEAFF.

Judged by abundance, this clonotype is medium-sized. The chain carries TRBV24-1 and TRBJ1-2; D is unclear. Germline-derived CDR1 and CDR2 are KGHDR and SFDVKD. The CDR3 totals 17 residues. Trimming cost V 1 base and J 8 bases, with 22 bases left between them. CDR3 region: CATSDFGPIWPSKGYTF. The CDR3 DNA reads TGTGCCACCAGTGATTTCGGTCCTATTTGGCCAAGTAAGGGCTACACCTTC.

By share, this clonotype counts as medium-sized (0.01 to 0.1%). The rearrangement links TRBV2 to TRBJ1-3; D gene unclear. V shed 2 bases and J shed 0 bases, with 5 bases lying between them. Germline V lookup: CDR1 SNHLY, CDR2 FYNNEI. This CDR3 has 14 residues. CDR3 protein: CASSEQNSGNTIYF. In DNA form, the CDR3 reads TGTGCCAGCAGTGAACAAAACTCTGGAAACACCATATATTTT.

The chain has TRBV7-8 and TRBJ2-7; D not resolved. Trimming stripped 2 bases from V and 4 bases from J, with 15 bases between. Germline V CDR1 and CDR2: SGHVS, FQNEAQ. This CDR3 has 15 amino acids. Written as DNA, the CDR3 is TGTGCCAGCAGCTTAAACAGCGTCCTCCCATACGAGCAGTACTTC. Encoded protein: CASSLNSVLPYEQYF. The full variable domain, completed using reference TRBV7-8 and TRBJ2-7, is GAGVSQSPRYKVAKRGQDVALRCDPISGHVSLFWYQQALGQGPEFLTYFQNEAQLDKSGLPSDRFFAERPEGSVSTLKIQRTQQEDSAVYLCASSLNSVLPYEQYFGPGTRLTVT.

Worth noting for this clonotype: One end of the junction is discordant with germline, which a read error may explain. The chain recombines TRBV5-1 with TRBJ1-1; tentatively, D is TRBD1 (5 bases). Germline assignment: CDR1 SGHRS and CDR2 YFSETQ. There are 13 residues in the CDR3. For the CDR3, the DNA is TGCGCCAGCAGTAGGGGCCAGGACACTGGAGCTTTCTTT. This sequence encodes CASSRGQDTGAFF. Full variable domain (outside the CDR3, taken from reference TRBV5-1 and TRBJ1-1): KAGVTQTPRYLIKTRGQQVTLSCSPISGHRSVSWYQQTPGQGLQFLFEYFSETQRNKGNFPGRFSGRQFSNSRSEMNVSTLELGDSALYLCASSRGQDTGAFFGQGTRLTVV.

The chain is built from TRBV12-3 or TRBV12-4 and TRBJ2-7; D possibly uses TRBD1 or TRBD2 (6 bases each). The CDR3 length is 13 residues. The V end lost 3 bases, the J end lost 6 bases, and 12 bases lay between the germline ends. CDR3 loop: CASSFQGGGEQYF. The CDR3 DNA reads TGTGCCAGCAGTTTTCAAGGGGGAGGCGAGCAGTACTTC.

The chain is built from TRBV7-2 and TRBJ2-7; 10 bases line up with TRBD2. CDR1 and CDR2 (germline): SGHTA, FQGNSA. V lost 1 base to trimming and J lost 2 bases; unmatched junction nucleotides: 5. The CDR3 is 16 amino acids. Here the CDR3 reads CASSLVASGSPYEQYF. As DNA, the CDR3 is TGTGCCAGCAGCTTAGTTGCTAGCGGGAGTCCCTACGAGCAGTACTTC.

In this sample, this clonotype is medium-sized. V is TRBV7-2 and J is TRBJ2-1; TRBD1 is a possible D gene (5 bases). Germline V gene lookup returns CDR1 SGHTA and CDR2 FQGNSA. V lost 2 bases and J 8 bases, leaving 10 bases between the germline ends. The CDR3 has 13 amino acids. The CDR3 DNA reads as TGTGCCAGCAGCTTACCAGGGTTGGATGAGCAGTTCTTC. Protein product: CASSLPGLDEQFF.

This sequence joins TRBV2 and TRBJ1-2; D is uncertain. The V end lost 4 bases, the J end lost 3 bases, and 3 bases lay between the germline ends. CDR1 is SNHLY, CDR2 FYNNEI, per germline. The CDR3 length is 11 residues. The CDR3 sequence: CASSVYYGYTF. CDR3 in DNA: TGTGCCAGCAGTGTGTACTATGGCTACACCTTC. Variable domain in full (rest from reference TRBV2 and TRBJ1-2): EPEVTQTPSHQVTQMGQEVILRCVPISNHLYFYWYRQILGQKVEFLVSFYNNEISEKSEIFDDQFSVERPDGSNFTLKIRSTKLEDSAMYFCASSVYYGYTFGSGTRLTVV.

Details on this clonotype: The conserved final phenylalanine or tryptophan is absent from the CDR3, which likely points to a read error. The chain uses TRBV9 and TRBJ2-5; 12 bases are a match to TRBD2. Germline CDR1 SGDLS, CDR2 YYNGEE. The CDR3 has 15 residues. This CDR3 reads CASSWTSGIQETQYC. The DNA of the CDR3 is TGCGCCAGCAGCTGGACTAGCGGGATCCAAGAGACCCAGTACTGC.

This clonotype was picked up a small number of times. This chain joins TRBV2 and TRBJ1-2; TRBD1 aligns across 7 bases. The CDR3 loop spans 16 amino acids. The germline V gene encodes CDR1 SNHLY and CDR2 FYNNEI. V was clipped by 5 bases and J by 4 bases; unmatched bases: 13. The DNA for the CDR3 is TGTGCCAGCAGTAGACGTTCGGTTCCAGGGGGCTATGGCTACACCTTC. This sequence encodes CASSRRSVPGGYGYTF.